This T cell receptor (beta chain) was recovered during a study of blood T cell repertoires in COVID-19. Profiled with immunoSEQ multiplex PCR; TCRdb holds only in-frame clones, not every one. The sample yields under 400,000 clones, 80% to 90% seen once. Trimming left V 4 bases short and J 4 bases short, with 13 bases between. This CDR3 region has 15 residues. Germline CDR1 is MDHEN and CDR2 is SYDVKM. The TCR was taken from a woman between 40 and 50 years old with acute COVID-19. The chain employs TRBV28 and TRBJ1-4; maybe TRBD1 (6 bases). Sequencing used PBMCs or T cells enriched from blood (not recorded which). The CDR3 spells CASSSRQAHNEKLFF. In DNA, the CDR3 is TGTGCCAGCAGTTCTCGACAGGCCCATAATGAAAAACTGTTTTTT.